This T cell receptor (beta chain) was identified during a study of blood T cell repertoires in COVID-19. Study at large: From T cells, B-cell-depleted T cells, or PBMCs came the material, which was cDNA or gDNA.

The CDR3 totals 13 residues. In germline, CDR1 is MNHNY, CDR2 SVGAGI (reference sequence). J was trimmed by 2 bases and V by 6 bases; bases with no gene match: 2. The protocol was immunoSEQ multiplex PCR, while the TCRdb copy is restricted to in-frame clones and leaves out a portion. The sample gives 150,000 to 200,000 clones, roughly 81% of which show up once; more than 10% is in the top ten. Seattle cases were enrolled at active infection and followed longitudinally. The TCR originated in a woman of 80 years or more with COVID-19, enrolled during active disease. The J gene is TRBJ2-7, the V gene TRBV6-6; 9 bases agree with TRBD1. Sequencing was done on a sample of peripheral blood. CDR3 protein: CASRGQGPYEQYF. The CDR3 coding sequence is TGTGCCAGCAGGGGACAGGGTCCCTACGAGCAGTACTTC.